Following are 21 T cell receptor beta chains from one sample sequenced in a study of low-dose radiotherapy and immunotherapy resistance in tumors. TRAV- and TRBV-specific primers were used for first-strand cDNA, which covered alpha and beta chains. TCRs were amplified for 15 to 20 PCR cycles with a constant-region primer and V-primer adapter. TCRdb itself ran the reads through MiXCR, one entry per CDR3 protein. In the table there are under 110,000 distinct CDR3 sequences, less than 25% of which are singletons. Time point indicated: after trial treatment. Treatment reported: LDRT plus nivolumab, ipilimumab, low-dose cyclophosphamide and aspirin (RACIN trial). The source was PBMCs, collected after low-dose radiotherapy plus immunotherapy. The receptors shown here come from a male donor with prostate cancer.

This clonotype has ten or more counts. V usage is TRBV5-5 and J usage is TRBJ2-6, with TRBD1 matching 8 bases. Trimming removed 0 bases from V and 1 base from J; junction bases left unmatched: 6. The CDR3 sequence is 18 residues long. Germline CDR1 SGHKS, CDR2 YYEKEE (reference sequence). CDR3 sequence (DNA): TGTGCCAGCAGCTTGGCCCAGGGGGCCCTTTCTGGGGCCAACGTCCTGACTTTC. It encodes CASSLAQGALSGANVLTF.

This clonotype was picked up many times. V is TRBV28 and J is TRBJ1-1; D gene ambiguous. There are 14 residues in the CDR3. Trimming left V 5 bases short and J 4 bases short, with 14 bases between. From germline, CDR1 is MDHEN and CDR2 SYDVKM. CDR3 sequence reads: CASSAGGRGTEAFF. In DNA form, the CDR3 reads TGTGCCAGCAGTGCCGGCGGGCGGGGCACTGAAGCTTTCTTT.

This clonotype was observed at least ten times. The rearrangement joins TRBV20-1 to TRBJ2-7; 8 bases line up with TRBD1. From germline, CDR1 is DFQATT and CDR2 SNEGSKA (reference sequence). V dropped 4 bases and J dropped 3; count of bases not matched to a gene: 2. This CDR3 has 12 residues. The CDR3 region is CSANRGDYEQYF. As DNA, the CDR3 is TGCAGTGCTAACAGGGGGGACTACGAGCAGTACTTC.

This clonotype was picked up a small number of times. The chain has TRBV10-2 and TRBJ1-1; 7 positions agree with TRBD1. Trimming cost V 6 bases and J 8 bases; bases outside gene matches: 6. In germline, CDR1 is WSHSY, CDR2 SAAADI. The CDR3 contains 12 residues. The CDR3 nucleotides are TGCGCCAGCAGCCGACCGGACAGGGAAGCTTTCTTT. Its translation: CASSRPDREAFF.

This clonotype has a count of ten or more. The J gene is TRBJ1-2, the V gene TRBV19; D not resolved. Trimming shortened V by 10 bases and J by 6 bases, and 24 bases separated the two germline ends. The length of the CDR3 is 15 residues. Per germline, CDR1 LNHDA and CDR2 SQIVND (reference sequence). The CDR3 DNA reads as TGTGCCACCTCACAAGGTTCAGGATCTTCGCATGGCTACACCTTC. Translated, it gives CATSQGSGSSHGYTF.

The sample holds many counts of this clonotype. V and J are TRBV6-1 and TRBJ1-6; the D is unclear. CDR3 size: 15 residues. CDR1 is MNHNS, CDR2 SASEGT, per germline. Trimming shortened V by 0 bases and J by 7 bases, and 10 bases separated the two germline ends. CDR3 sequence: CASSEATVGNSPLHF. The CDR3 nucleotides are TGTGCCAGCAGTGAAGCTACGGTGGGGAATTCACCCCTCCACTTT.

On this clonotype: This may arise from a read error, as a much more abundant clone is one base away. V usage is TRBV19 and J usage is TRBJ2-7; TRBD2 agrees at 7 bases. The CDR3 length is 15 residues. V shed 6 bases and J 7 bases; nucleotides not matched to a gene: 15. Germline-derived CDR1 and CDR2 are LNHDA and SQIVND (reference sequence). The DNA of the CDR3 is TGTGCCAGTAGGGCGGGGGTGAGCTCCTACAATGAGCAGTACTTC. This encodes CASRAGVSSYNEQYF.

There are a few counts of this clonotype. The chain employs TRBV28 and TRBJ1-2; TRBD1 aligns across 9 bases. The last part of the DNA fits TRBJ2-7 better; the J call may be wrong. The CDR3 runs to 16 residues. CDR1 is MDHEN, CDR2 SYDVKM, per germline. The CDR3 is CASSLDPGQGSDEQYF. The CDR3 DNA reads TGTGCCAGCAGTTTGGATCCGGGACAGGGATCCGACGAGCAGTACTTC.

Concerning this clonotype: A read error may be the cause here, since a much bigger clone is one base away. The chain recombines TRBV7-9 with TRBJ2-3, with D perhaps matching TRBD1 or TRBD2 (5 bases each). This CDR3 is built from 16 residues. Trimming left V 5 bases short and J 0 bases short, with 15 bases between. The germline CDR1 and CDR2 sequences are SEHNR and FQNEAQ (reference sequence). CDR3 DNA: TGTGCCAGCAGCGCATACCGGGACCGCAGCACAGATACGCAGTATTTT. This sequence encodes CASSAYRDRSTDTQYF. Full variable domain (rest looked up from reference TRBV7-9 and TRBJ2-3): DTGVSQNPRHKITKRGQNVTFRCDPISEHNRLYWYRQTLGQGPEFLTYFQNEAQLEKSRLLSDRFSAERPKGSFSTLEIQRTEQGDSAMYLCASSAYRDRSTDTQYFGPGTRLTVL.

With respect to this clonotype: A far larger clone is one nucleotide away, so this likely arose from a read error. The CDR3 sequence: CASSLENRGGGKTQYF. The CDR3 coding sequence is TGTGCCAGCAGCTTGGAGAACAGGGGAGGGGGGAAGACCCAGTACTTC. The J gene is TRBJ2-5, the V gene TRBV7-9; D tentatively fits TRBD1 or TRBD2 (7 bases each). The CDR3 is 16 residues long. Trimming shortened V by 3 bases and J by 6 bases, and 20 bases separated the two germline ends. The germline gives CDR1 SEHNR, CDR2 FQNEAQ (reference sequence).

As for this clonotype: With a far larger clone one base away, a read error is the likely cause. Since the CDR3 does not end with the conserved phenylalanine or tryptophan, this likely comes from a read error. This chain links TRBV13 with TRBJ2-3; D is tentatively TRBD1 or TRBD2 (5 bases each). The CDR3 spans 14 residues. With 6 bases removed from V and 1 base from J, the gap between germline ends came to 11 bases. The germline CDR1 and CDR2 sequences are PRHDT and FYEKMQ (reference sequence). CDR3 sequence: CASRGVGGTDTQYL. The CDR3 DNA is TGTGCCAGCAGGGGGGTCGGGGGCACAGATACGCAGTATTTG.

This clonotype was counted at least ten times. CDR3 nucleotide sequence: TGTGCTAGTGGTTTGGCTCTCCGGGACCGATACTACGAGCAGTACTTC. This encodes CASGLALRDRYYEQYF. The V gene is TRBV12-5, the J gene TRBJ2-7, with D perhaps matching TRBD1 or TRBD2 (5 bases each). Per germline, CDR1 LGHNT and CDR2 FRNRAP. The CDR3 length is 16 residues. Deletions cut 1 base from V and 3 bases from J, with 16 bases between.

The CDR3 DNA is TGTGCCAGCAGTGAAGGTGGTGCCTTAGCCAAAAACATTCAGTACTTC. Amino acid sequence: CASSEGGALAKNIQYF. The V and J genes are TRBV25-1 and TRBJ2-4; D is undetermined. Germline lookup yields CDR1 MGHDK and CDR2 SYGVNS. Trimming pared 2 bases from V and 0 bases from J, leaving 11 bases between. CDR3 length: 16 residues.

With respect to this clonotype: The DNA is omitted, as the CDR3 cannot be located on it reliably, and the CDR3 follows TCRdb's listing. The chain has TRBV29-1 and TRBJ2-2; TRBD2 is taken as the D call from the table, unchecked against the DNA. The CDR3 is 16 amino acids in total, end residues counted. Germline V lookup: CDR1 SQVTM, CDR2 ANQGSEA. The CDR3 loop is CSAGVAGTNTGELFFF.

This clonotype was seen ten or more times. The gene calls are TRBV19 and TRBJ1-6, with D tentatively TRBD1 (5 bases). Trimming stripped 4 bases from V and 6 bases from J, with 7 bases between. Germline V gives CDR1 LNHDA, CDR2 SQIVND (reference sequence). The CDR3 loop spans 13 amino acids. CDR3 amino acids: CASSTGRNSPLHF. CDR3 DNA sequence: TGTGCCAGTAGTACAGGGCGTAATTCACCCCTCCACTTT.

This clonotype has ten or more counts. CDR3 DNA sequence: TGTGCCAGCAGTTACGTCGGTCTGGGCCGGGAGCAGTACTTC. It is translated as CASSYVGLGREQYF. The rearrangement joins TRBV6-6 to TRBJ2-7, with D hard to call. There are 14 residues in the CDR3. V was clipped by 2 bases and J by 7 bases, with 15 bases between them. CDR1 MNHNY and CDR2 SVGAGI come from the germline V gene (reference sequence).

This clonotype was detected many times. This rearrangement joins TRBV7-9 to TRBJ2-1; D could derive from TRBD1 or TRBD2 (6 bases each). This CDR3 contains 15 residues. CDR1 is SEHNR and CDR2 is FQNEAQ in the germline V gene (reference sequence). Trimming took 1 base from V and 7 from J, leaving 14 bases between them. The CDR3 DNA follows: TGTGCCAGCAGCTTAGAGGGGGGCTTCTTAAATGAGCAGTTCTTC. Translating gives CASSLEGGFLNEQFF.

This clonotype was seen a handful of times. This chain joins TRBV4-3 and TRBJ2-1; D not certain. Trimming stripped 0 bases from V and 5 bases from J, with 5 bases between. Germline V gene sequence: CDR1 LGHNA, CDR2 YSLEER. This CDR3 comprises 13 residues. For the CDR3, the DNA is TGCGCCAGCAGCCAAGAGGTCAACAATGAGCAGTTCTTC. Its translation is CASSQEVNNEQFF.

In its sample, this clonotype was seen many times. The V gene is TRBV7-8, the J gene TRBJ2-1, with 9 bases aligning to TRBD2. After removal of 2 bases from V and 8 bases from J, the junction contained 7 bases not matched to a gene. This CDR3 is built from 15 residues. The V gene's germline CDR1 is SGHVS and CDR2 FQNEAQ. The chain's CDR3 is CASSLLAGLGYEQFF. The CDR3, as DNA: TGTGCCAGCAGCTTACTAGCGGGGTTAGGCTATGAGCAGTTCTTC.

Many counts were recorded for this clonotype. The CDR3 bases are TGTGCCAGCAGACAAATAGCGGGGGGTCACACAGATACGCAGTATTTT. Translation gives CASRQIAGGHTDTQYF. The chain carries TRBV7-2 and TRBJ2-3, with 10 positions matching TRBD2. This CDR3 is built from 16 residues. Germline lookup yields CDR1 SGHTA and CDR2 FQGNSA. V was pared by 6 bases and J by 2 bases, with 8 bases of the junction left unmatched.

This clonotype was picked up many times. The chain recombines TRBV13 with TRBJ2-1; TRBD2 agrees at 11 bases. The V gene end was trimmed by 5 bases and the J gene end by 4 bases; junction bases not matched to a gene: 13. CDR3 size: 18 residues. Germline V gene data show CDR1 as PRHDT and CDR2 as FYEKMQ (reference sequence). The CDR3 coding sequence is TGTGCCAGCAGCGAAGGGGCCTGGGGACTAGCGGAATACAATGAGCAGTTCTTC. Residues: CASSEGAWGLAEYNEQFF.